This T cell receptor (beta chain) was profiled in a study of shared T cell receptors in the human thymus. Trimming took off 4 bases at V and 1 base at J, with 11 bases between the two ends. This CDR3 region has 15 residues. CDR1 and CDR2 (germline): MGHDK, SYGVNS. The repertoire was sequenced with immunoSEQ multiplex PCR; TCRdb's copy has only in-frame clones and lacks some. In the table there are about 660,000 clones, about 90% of which are singletons. The same sample was also studied in work on human thymus T cells. That report notes: The thymus tissue came from resections taken during corrective heart surgery. Among thymic and blood repertoires, usage of V and J genes appeared biased. Highly overlapping thymic repertoires among unrelated individuals were reported in related research.

The chain uses TRBV25-1 and TRBJ1-3, with D possibly being TRBD1 (6 bases). The source of this sequence is a boy less than two years old with a congenital heart defect. Sequenced sample: thymocytes. CDR3 region: CASSVGRGSGNTIYF. The CDR3 nucleotides are TGTGCCAGCAGTGTGGGGAGGGGGTCTGGAAACACCATATATTTT.